These 17 T cell receptor beta chains were sequenced from one sample in a study of blood T cell repertoires in COVID-19. Profiling relied on immunoSEQ multiplex PCR, and the TCRdb table lists in-frame clones only, not all of them. The sample holds roughly 100,000 clones, about 89% seen once. The sample taken for sequencing was peripheral blood. These receptors were taken from a woman aged 55-69 years with acute or convalescent COVID-19.

J is TRBJ2-1 and V is TRBV19, with 12 nucleotides matching TRBD2. Germline V gene data show CDR1 as LNHDA and CDR2 as SQIVND (reference sequence). The CDR3 runs to 17 residues. The junction had 15 bases not matched to a gene; V was cut back by 7 bases and J by 8 bases. The CDR3 here is CASMWTSGNLGTDEQFF. The CDR3 nucleotides read TGTGCCAGTATGTGGACTAGCGGGAATTTGGGTACGGATGAGCAGTTCTTC.

This clone was recorded once. This sample also contains other DNA sequences that code for the same CDR3. The rearrangement links TRBV19 to TRBJ1-2; 8 bases fit TRBD1. From germline, CDR1 is LNHDA and CDR2 SQIVND (reference sequence). Losses at the gene ends were 7 bases for V and 2 bases for J; bases not matched to a gene: 9. The CDR3 runs 15 residues. CDR3 coding DNA: TGTGCCAGTACCCCAGGGGGCCATCGGAACTATGGCTACACCTTC. This encodes CASTPGGHRNYGYTF.

The chain carries TRBV9 and TRBJ2-1; no clear D. From germline, CDR1 is SGDLS and CDR2 YYNGEE. The V and J ends lost 0 bases and 6 bases respectively, with 13 bases between them. The CDR3 sequence is 15 residues long. DNA for the CDR3: TGTGCCAGCAGCGTAGGATTATCCAGTTCCAATGAGCAGTTCTTC. Amino acid sequence: CASSVGLSSSNEQFF.

The count of this clone is one. CDR3 in amino acids: CASSLGEGEQYF. The CDR3 nucleotides read TGTGCCAGCAGCTTAGGAGAGGGCGAGCAGTACTTC. The chain has TRBV7-2 and TRBJ2-7, with a possible D match to TRBD2 (5 bases). V lost 1 base, J lost 6 bases, and 7 bases lay in between. There are 12 residues in the CDR3. Germline V gene lookup returns CDR1 SGHTA and CDR2 FQGNSA.

Comment on this clone: The sample contains more than one DNA sequence encoding this CDR3. The chain has TRBV5-1 and TRBJ1-1; D is perhaps TRBD1 (6 bases). V was clipped by 2 bases and J by 1 base, with 9 bases between them. Germline lookup yields CDR1 SGHRS and CDR2 YFSETQ. The CDR3 sequence is 14 residues long. The DNA of the CDR3 is TGCGCCAGCAGCTTCTCACAGGGGAACACTGAAGCTTTCTTT. It encodes CASSFSQGNTEAFF.

The chain links TRBV19 to TRBJ1-2; TRBD1 might be the D (6 bases). V lost 4 bases to trimming and J lost 1 base, with 7 bases between them. The V gene's germline CDR1 is LNHDA and CDR2 SQIVND (reference sequence). This CDR3 is 13 amino acids long. CDR3 amino acids: CASSKDSNYGYTF. CDR3 DNA: TGTGCCAGTAGTAAGGACAGTAACTATGGCTACACCTTC.

The rearrangement links TRBV5-4 to TRBJ2-7, with D maybe TRBD1 (5 bases). Germline values: CDR1 SGHNT, CDR2 YYREEE (reference sequence). The CDR3 length is 14 residues. Trimming stripped 4 bases from V and 2 bases from J, with 13 bases between. CDR3 in DNA: TGTGCCAGCAGCGATGGACAAATGGCCTACGAGCAGTACTTC. Translating it yields CASSDGQMAYEQYF. Looking up the rest from reference TRBV5-4 and TRBJ2-7 gives the full variable domain: ETGVTQSPTHLIKTRGQQVTLRCSSQSGHNTVSWYQQALGQGPQFIFQYYREEENGRGNFPPRFSGLQFPNYSSELNVNALELDDSALYLCASSDGQMAYEQYFGPGTRLTVT.

The chain couples TRBV29-1 to TRBJ1-2, with D possibly being TRBD1 (6 bases). This CDR3 is built from 12 residues. V gave up 7 bases and J gave up 4 bases, with 13 bases separating them. The germline CDR1 and CDR2 sequences are SQVTM and ANQGSEA. CDR3 protein: CSDGQSSYGYTF. The CDR3 coding sequence is TGCAGCGACGGACAGTCCTCCTATGGCTACACCTTC.

The chain links TRBV15 to TRBJ2-3; D remains ambiguous. V lost 6 bases to trimming and J lost 2 bases, with 18 bases between them. CDR1 and CDR2 from the germline V gene are LNHNV and YYDKDF (reference sequence). The CDR3 is 16 residues long. CDR3 DNA sequence: TGTGCCACCAGAAAATCCGGGTCTTCCCACACAGATACGCAGTATTTT. Protein: CATRKSGSSHTDTQYF.

The chain recombines TRBV6-5 with TRBJ1-1; tentatively, D is TRBD1 (6 bases). The germline V gene has CDR1 MNHEY and CDR2 SVGAGI. The CDR3 length is 12 residues. V was trimmed by 4 bases and J by 6 bases, leaving 9 bases between them. The CDR3 loop reads CASSSGAAEAFF. The CDR3 DNA reads as TGTGCCAGCAGTTCAGGGGCGGCTGAAGCTTTCTTT.

The genes are TRBV27 and TRBJ2-2; possibly TRBD1 for D (6 bases). Between the trimmed V and J ends, which lost 3 bases and 4 bases, there was a span of 12 bases. The CDR3 extends over 15 amino acids. The germline gives CDR1 MNHEY, CDR2 SMNVEV (reference sequence). The CDR3 loop reads CASSFELGGTGELFF. The CDR3, as DNA: TGTGCCAGCAGTTTCGAACTAGGGGGCACCGGGGAGCTGTTTTTT.

The gene calls are TRBV24-1 and TRBJ2-1; D not resolved. The V gene lost 5 bases and the J gene lost 6 bases, with 13 bases spanning the gap. Germline CDR1 and CDR2: KGHDR and SFDVKD. This CDR3 has 14 residues. CDR3 DNA: TGTGCCACCAGTGGCTCTTGGGCCACCAATGAGCAGTTCTTC. As protein: CATSGSWATNEQFF.

The chain uses TRBV11-2 and TRBJ2-7; TRBD1 matches 9 bases. Germline CDR1 and CDR2: SGHAT and FQNNGV. The CDR3 consists of 13 residues. The junction had 2 bases not matched to a gene; V was cut back by 5 bases and J by 3 bases. The CDR3 loop reads CASSAGQGYEQYV. CDR3 in DNA: TGTGCCAGCAGCGCGGGACAGGGCTACGAGCAGTACGTC.

The chain employs TRBV4-1 and TRBJ1-4; D not resolved. Trimming stripped 0 bases from V and 4 bases from J, with 15 bases between. CDR1 MGHRA and CDR2 YSYEKL come from the germline V gene. The CDR3 is 17 amino acids. The CDR3, as DNA: TGCGCCAGCAGCCAAGAAATGGAGCTGCGGCGTAATGAAAAACTGTTTTTT. It is translated as CASSQEMELRRNEKLFF.

This sequence joins TRBV10-3 and TRBJ1-2; possibly TRBD1 for D (6 bases). The CDR3 extends over 16 amino acids. Per germline, CDR1 ENHRY and CDR2 SYGVKD. Trimming removed 0 bases at V and 8 bases at J, with 19 bases between. This chain's CDR3 is CAISESVGGPQRGYTF. The CDR3 nucleotides read TGTGCCATCAGTGAGTCAGTAGGGGGTCCCCAACGAGGCTACACCTTC.

The chain carries TRBV27 and TRBJ1-2; 10 bases agree with TRBD1. Per the germline V gene, CDR1 is MNHEY and CDR2 is SMNVEV (reference sequence). This CDR3 spans 13 amino acids. V lost 3 bases to trimming and J lost 8 bases; unmatched junction nucleotides: 3. The CDR3 sequence is CASSFRDRGGYTF. For the CDR3, the DNA is TGTGCCAGCAGTTTTAGGGACAGGGGCGGCTACACCTTC.

This chain links TRBV6-6 with TRBJ2-7; 11 bases agree with TRBD1. Germline CDR1 reads MNHNY; CDR2 reads SVGAGI (reference sequence). There are 15 residues in the CDR3. Germline trimming cut 2 bases from V and 3 bases from J; bases unmatched to any gene: 3. This CDR3 reads CASSYTGTGGYEQYF. In nucleotides, the CDR3 is TGTGCCAGCAGTTACACCGGGACAGGGGGCTACGAGCAGTACTTC.